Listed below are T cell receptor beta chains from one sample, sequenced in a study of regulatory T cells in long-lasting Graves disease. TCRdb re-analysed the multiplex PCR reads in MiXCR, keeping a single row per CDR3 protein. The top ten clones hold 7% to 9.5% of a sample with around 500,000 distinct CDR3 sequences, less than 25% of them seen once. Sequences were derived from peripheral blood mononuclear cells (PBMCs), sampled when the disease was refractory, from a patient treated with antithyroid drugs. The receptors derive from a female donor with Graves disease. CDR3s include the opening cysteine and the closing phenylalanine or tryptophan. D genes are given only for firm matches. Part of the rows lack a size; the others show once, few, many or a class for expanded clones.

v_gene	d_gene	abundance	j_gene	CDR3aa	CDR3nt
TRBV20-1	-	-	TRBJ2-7	CSARDVGPYEQYF	TGCAGTGCTAGAGATGTCGGCCCCTACGAGCAGTACTTC
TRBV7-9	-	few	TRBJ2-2	CASRSKLRGLANTGELFF	TGTGCCAGCAGATCAAAACTCCGGGGACTCGCGAACACCGGGGAGCTGTTTTTT
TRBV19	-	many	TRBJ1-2	CASKGPRYGYTF	TGTGCCAGTAAGGGACCCCGCTATGGCTACACCTTC
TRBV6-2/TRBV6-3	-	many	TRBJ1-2	CASSYDSFYGYTF	TGTGCCAGCAGTTACGACAGCTTCTATGGCTACACCTTC
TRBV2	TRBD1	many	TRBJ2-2	CASPGTDLNTGELFF	TGTGCCAGTCCAGGGACAGATCTTAACACCGGGGAGCTGTTTTTT
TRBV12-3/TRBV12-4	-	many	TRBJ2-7	CASRRRAGPDEQYF	TGTGCCAGCAGGAGGAGAGCGGGTCCGGACGAGCAGTACTTC
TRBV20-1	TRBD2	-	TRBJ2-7	CSARRSSGRGSGYEQYF	TGCAGTGCTAGACGATCTAGCGGGAGGGGGTCAGGTTACGAGCAGTACTTC
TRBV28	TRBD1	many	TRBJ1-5	CASSLPGTGIDSNQPQHF	TGTGCCAGCAGTTTGCCCGGGACAGGCATTGATAGCAATCAGCCCCAGCATTTT
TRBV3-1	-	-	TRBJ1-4	CASSQGSEKLFF	TGTGCCAGCAGCCAAGGTAGTGAAAAACTGTTTTTT
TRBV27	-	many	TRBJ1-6	CASTQNGPLRPNSPLHF	TGTGCCAGCACCCAAAATGGACCCTTGCGGCCGAATTCACCCCTCCACTTT
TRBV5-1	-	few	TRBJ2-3	CASSLMTPSTDTQYF	TGCGCCAGCAGTCTAATGACTCCTAGCACAGATACGCAGTATTTT
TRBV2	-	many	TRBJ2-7	CASSEATGSGYEQYF	TGTGCCAGCAGTGAAGCGACAGGTTCTGGGTACGAGCAGTACTTC
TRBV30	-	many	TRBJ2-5	CAWSLVLGGETQYF	TGTGCCTGGAGCCTAGTCCTAGGGGGGGAGACCCAGTACTTC
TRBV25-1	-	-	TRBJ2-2	CASSDKASPNTGELFF	TGTGCCAGCAGTGACAAGGCTAGTCCGAACACCGGGGAGCTGTTTTTT
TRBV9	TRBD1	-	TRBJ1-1	CASKGTVNTEAFF	TGTGCCAGCAAAGGGACAGTGAACACTGAAGCTTTCTTT
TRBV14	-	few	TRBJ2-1	CASSPTFFYEQFF	TGTGCCAGCAGCCCAACCTTTTTCTATGAGCAGTTCTTC
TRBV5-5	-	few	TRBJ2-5	CASIPRGGETQYF	TGTGCCAGCATCCCCCGGGGCGGGGAGACCCAGTACTTC
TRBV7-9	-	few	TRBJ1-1	CASSLPRADTEAFF	TGTGCCAGCAGCTTGCCGCGGGCGGACACTGAAGCTTTCTTT
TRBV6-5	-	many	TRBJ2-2	CASSSQGATGELFF	TGTGCCAGCAGTTCACAGGGCGCCACCGGGGAGCTGTTTTTT
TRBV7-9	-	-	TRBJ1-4	CASSLAARQPLFF	TGTGCCAGCAGCTTAGCGGCCCGGCAGCCGCTGTTTTTT
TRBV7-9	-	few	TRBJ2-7	CASSQGTADYEQYF	TGTGCCAGCAGCCAAGGGACGGCAGACTACGAGCAGTACTTC
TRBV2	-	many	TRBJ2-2	CASSEGGELFF	TGTGCCAGCAGTGAGGGCGGGGAGCTGTTTTTT
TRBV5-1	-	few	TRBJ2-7	CASSLGYMSSYEQYF	TGCGCCAGCAGCTTGGGTTACATGAGCTCCTACGAGCAGTACTTC
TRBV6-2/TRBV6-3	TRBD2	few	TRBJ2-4	CASSSWGTSGKLIQYF	TGTGCCAGCAGTTCTTGGGGGACTAGCGGGAAACTCATTCAGTACTTC
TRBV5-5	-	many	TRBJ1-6	CASSLAGTNSPLHF	TGTGCCAGCAGCTTGGCGGGGACCAATTCACCCCTCCACTTT
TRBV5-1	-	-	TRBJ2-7	CASSTWAGAVHEQYF	TGCGCCAGCAGCACGTGGGCAGGGGCGGTACACGAGCAGTACTTC
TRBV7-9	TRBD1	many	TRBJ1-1	CASSFSRGPTEAFF	TGTGCCAGCAGCTTCTCGAGGGGGCCCACTGAAGCTTTCTTT
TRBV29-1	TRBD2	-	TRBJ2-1	CSVLLAGALNEQFF	TGCAGCGTTTTACTAGCGGGGGCGTTGAATGAGCAGTTCTTC
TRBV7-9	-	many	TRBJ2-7	CASSSPGRAYEQYF	TGTGCCAGCAGCTCGCCGGGACGGGCCTACGAGCAGTACTTC
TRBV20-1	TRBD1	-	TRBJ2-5	CSAEPDRVGPETQYF	TGCAGTGCTGAGCCCGACAGGGTTGGGCCGGAGACCCAGTACTTC
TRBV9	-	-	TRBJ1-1	CASSAGANPDSTEAFF	TGTGCCAGCAGCGCAGGGGCGAACCCGGATTCTACTGAAGCTTTCTTT
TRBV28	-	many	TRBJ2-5	CASNAGQPRETQYF	TGTGCCAGCAATGCGGGACAGCCGCGAGAGACCCAGTACTTC
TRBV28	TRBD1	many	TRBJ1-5	CASSDRVNNQPQHF	TGTGCCAGCAGCGACAGGGTGAACAATCAGCCCCAGCATTTT
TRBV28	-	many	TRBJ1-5	CASRAGYSNQPQHF	TGTGCCAGCAGGGCAGGGTATAGCAATCAGCCCCAGCATTTT
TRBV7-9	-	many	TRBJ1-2	CASSLWIGSGVNYGYTF	TGTGCCAGCAGCTTATGGATTGGCTCCGGAGTAAACTATGGCTACACCTTC
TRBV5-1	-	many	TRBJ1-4	CASSLGAANEKLFF	TGCGCCAGCAGCTTAGGGGCAGCGAATGAAAAACTGTTTTTT
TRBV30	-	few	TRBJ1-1	CAWSQGSTEAFF	TGTGCCTGGTCACAGGGTAGCACTGAAGCTTTCTTT
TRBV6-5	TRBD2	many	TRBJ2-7	CASSFGLVYEQYF	TGTGCCAGCAGCTTTGGACTAGTCTACGAGCAGTACTTC
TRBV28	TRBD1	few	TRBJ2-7	CASKVQGAAYEQYF	TGTGCCAGCAAGGTACAGGGGGCCGCCTACGAGCAGTACTTC
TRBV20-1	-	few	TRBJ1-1	CSASQVNTEAFF	TGCAGTGCCAGTCAGGTGAACACTGAAGCTTTCTTT
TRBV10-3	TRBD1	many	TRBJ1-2	CAISEGQGLNSYGYTF	TGTGCCATCAGTGAAGGACAGGGGCTAAATTCCTATGGCTACACCTTC
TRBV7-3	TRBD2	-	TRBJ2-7	CASSVRGSGSSYEQYF	TGTGCCAGCAGCGTGAGAGGTAGCGGGAGCTCCTACGAGCAGTACTTC
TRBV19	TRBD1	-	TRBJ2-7	CASSIWEVGQGVVEQYF	TGTGCCAGTAGTATTTGGGAGGTGGGACAGGGCGTTGTGGAGCAGTACTTC
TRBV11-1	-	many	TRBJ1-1	CASSSPPSLIAFF	TGTGCCAGCAGCTCTCCACCGTCGCTAATTGCTTTCTTT
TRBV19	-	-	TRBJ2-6	CASTLGGSGANVLTF	TGTGCCAGTACGCTAGGGGGCTCTGGGGCCAACGTCCTGACTTTC
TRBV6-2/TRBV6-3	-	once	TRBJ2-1	CASSWGYENEQFF	TGTGCCAGCAGTTGGGGGTACGAAAATGAGCAGTTCTTC
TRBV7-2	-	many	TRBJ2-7	CASSLVASSTYEQYF	TGTGCCAGCAGCTTAGTCGCTAGTTCTACCTACGAGCAGTACTTC
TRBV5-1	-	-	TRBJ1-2	CASSLTTPLSYGYTF	TGCGCCAGCAGCTTGACGACACCTCTGTCCTATGGCTACACCTTC
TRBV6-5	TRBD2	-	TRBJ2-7	CASSYRGLAGTAGEQYF	TGTGCCAGCAGTTACCGAGGACTAGCGGGAACGGCCGGGGAGCAGTACTTC
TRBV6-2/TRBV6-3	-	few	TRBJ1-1	CASSYNTPPDSYTEAFF	TGTGCCAGCAGTTACAATACCCCTCCGGACAGTTACACTGAAGCTTTCTTT
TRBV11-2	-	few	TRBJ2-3	CASGLTQGSDTQYF	TGTGCCAGCGGCCTGACTCAGGGTTCAGATACGCAGTATTTT
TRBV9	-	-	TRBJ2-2	CASNIQPLGGELFF	TGTGCCAGCAACATTCAGCCGTTAGGCGGGGAGCTGTTTTTT
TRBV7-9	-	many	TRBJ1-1	CASSFAGNTEAFF	TGTGCCAGCAGCTTTGCGGGGAACACTGAAGCTTTCTTT